The rows below give T cell receptor beta chains drawn from one sample of a study of blood T cells in healthy people across ages. TCRdb fed the 5' RACE reads into MiXCR, producing one record per CDR3 protein. Of about 780,000 distinct CDR3 sequences listed, about 59% are singletons. Sequencing was carried out using blood. Source of these receptors: a man in his thirties or forties in good health. CDR3s include the opening cysteine and the closing phenylalanine or tryptophan. D genes are given only for firm matches. Size values are once, few and many counts, or a class for expanded clones, and some rows have none.

D,length,size,V,J,DNA,CDR3
TRBD2,16,.,TRBV7-2,TRBJ2-5,TGTGCCAGCAGCCCCCCGGGACTAGCGGGAAGTGAGACCCAGTACTTC,CASSPPGLAGSETQYF
.,14,.,TRBV7-9,TRBJ2-5,TGTGCCAGCAGTCCCGACAGGAGCCAAGAGACCCAGTACTTC,CASSPDRSQETQYF
.,16,.,TRBV9,TRBJ1-1,TGTGCCAGCAGCCCTTGGGGGGGTAAGATGAACACTGAAGCTTTCTTT,CASSPWGGKMNTEAFF
TRBD2,16,.,TRBV6-2/TRBV6-3,TRBJ2-1,TGTGCCAGCAGTTACGCGTTAGCGGGGGGTTACAATGAGCAGTTCTTC,CASSYALAGGYNEQFF
.,14,.,TRBV6-2/TRBV6-3,TRBJ2-7,TGTGCCAGCAGTTACGGGACAAACTCCTACGAGCAGTACTTC,CASSYGTNSYEQYF
TRBD1,16,.,TRBV2,TRBJ1-6,TGTGCCAGCAGTGAAAAGGGACAGGTGTATAATTCACCCCTCCACTTT,CASSEKGQVYNSPLHF
TRBD1,15,.,TRBV3-1,TRBJ2-7,TGTACCAGCAGCCAAGTCGGACAGGGCCCCTACGAGCAGTACTTC,CTSSQVGQGPYEQYF
.,12,.,TRBV9,TRBJ1-2,TGTGCCAGCAGCACCGGACACTATGGCTACACCTTC,CASSTGHYGYTF
TRBD2,12,.,TRBV29-1,TRBJ2-5,TGCAGCGTTGACCTAGCGGTAGAGACCCAGTACTTC,CSVDLAVETQYF
.,13,.,TRBV7-9,TRBJ2-7,TGTGCCAGCTATCAGGAGATTCTGGGGGAGCAGTACTTC,CASYQEILGEQYF
.,9,.,TRBV27,TRBJ2-7,TGTGCCGGGGGGGCCGAGCAGTACTTC,CAGGAEQYF
.,14,.,TRBV4-3,TRBJ2-5,TGCGCCAGCAGTCCCCGGCAGGAGTTTGGGACCCAGTACTTC,CASSPRQEFGTQYF
.,14,few,TRBV7-3,TRBJ2-1,TGTGCCAGCAGCTTAATCGCCGGGTACAATGAGCAGTTCTTC,CASSLIAGYNEQFF
TRBD1,15,.,TRBV9,TRBJ2-7,TGTGCCAGCAGCACCACCGGGACAGACCATTCCGAGCAGTACTTC,CASSTTGTDHSEQYF
.,15,.,TRBV7-8,TRBJ2-7,TGTGCCAGCAGCGCCCGGGGTGTTAGCTCCTACGAGCAGTACTTC,CASSARGVSSYEQYF
.,16,.,TRBV6-5,TRBJ1-4,TGTGCCAGCAGTTACTCAGGCAGTGCAACTAATGAAAAACTGTTTTTT,CASSYSGSATNEKLFF